This entry is about one T cell receptor beta chain. The antigen remains undetermined. TCRdb's copy holds only in-frame clones and misses some; the assay was immunoSEQ multiplex PCR. The repertoire holds 300,000 to 350,000 clones, with around nine tenths as singletons. Treatment reported: around 19 received Ad26.COV2.S at low or high dose, single or two shots; roughly 5 received placebo; per-sample allocation not given. Material that was analyzed had been drawn on day 63 after the first vaccine or placebo injection. An Ad26 vector that expressed Wuhan-strain SARS-CoV-2 spike constituted the vaccine. The data are from a study of Ad26.COV2.S vaccination and SARS-CoV-2 variants. Study summary: Ad26.COV2.S shots went into the muscle once or twice, 56 days apart. The study, taken as a whole, reports: Whether participants received vaccine or placebo, their non-spike TCR breadth was similar.

The V end lost 4 bases, the J end lost 6 bases, and 12 bases lay between the germline ends. Germline CDR1 is SQVTM and CDR2 is ANQGSEA. This CDR3 spans 13 amino acids. The sequences come from peripheral blood, collected in a trial of Ad26.COV2.S vaccine versus placebo. The sequence was obtained from a person between 18 and 65 years old who received the Ad26.COV2.S COVID-19 vaccine or a placebo. V usage is TRBV29-1 and J usage is TRBJ2-2; D is ambiguous. In DNA, the CDR3 is TGCAGCGTTGCCGACCCATCCCCCGGGGAGCTGTTTTTT. This translates into CSVADPSPGELFF.